The clone carrying this T cell receptor (beta chain) showed up just a few times. Other DNA variants within this sample encode the same CDR3. The data stem from a study of siplizumab effects on memory and regulatory T cells. Sequencing used immunoSEQ multiplex PCR; TCRdb keeps in-frame clones, though not all of them. The data contain fewer than 100,000 clones, around 94% of them singletons. The receptor was derived from a human donor in good health. Sample: non-Treg CD4+ T cells sorted from blood.

The CDR3 nucleotides are TGTGCCAGCAGTGACCGGGGGGTGGGTCAGCCCCAGCATTTT. Translated, it gives CASSDRGVGQPQHF. V and J are TRBV2 and TRBJ1-5; D possibly corresponds to TRBD1 (5 bases). CDR3 size: 14 residues. The V gene's germline CDR1 is SNHLY and CDR2 FYNNEI. Trimming shortened V by 3 bases and J by 6 bases, and 12 bases separated the two germline ends.